Sequencing of this T cell receptor beta chain was carried out in a study of Graves' ophthalmopathy and Graves' hyperthyroidism (dated by TCRdb to the late 2010s). For the wider study: Peripheral blood was collected before any treatment was given, at the time of initial diagnosis. To tell Graves' ophthalmopathy apart from Graves' hyperthyroidism, and to predict which patients would progress to ophthalmopathy, the study relied on TCR beta repertoire signatures. In total, 135 blood samples were TCR-sequenced: some 40 ophthalmopathy, around 75 hyperthyroidism and roughly 17 hyperthyroidism-to-ophthalmopathy patients. To explore V-J signatures that distinguish ophthalmopathy from hyperthyroidism, a discovery set of under 110 patients was enrolled, made up of 40 to 45 with ophthalmopathy and some 56 with stable hyperthyroidism. An independent validation cohort comprised some 19 hyperthyroidism patients and 15 to 17 patients who later progressed from hyperthyroidism to ophthalmopathy. In roughly 6 hyperthyroidism patients, the T-cell repertoires found in thyroid tissue were compared with those found in blood. Following sample collection, hyperthyroidism patients were given methimazole at a starting dose of 30 mg daily, and ophthalmopathy patients were given high-dose intravenous methylprednisolone. For training and testing, the approximately 97 patients in the discovery cohort were randomly divided in a 7:3 ratio. Points the paper makes about the study in general: In cross-validation, the 13-signature model distinguished ophthalmopathy from stable hyperthyroidism with about 89% sensitivity and 81% to 82% specificity, while in the test set the corresponding values were around 79% and 71%. In validation, the model predicted ophthalmopathy progression with about 64% sensitivity and 72.22% specificity; about a dozen predicted patients were CT-confirmed with GO in a median of approximately six months. No statistical method was used to predetermine the sample size, and group allocation was not hidden from the investigators. Most of the expanded thyroid clonotypes with a frequency above 0.001 were also detected in blood, and it was suggested that the thyroid immune response may be reflected by blood repertoires.

TCR beta CDR3 regions were amplified from RNA transcripts for repertoire sequencing. A first-round RT-PCR used HTBI primers with the Qiagen OneStep RT-PCR kit, followed by a second-round multiplex PCR, size selection and purification. The libraries underwent paired-end sequencing with 100 bp reads on an Illumina HiSeq2000. The published analysis was carried out like this. SOAPnuke was used for read processing, and reads with adapters, uncalled bases, a mean Phred below 15, or no exact constant-primer or identifier match were discarded. High-quality paired reads were merged with COPE v1.2.5. Unique nucleotide sequences were defined as clonotypes and aligned to IMGT TRB V, D and J references using MiTCR v1.1. The analysis was limited to V-J combinations with a frequency above 0.0001, which together covered just over 98% of the repertoires. A TCR clonal expansion and chaos score per V-J combination was defined as the ratio of F50 clonal expansion to chaos observed in the TCRdist matrix. Features were reduced by Welch's t-statistics and random forest to over ten V-J combinations, which fed a naive Bayes classifier. The Morisita-Horn index was used to measure how similar the thyroid and blood repertoires were. TCRdb trimmed public reads at Q25 via fastp, called clones via MiXCR and kept in-frame beta chains. Rows matching on CDR3 protein sequence are summarized as one entry with the most common DNA and genes. These V and J calls rely on TCRdb rather than the paper's analysis. This sample holds hundreds of thousands of distinct CDR3 sequences; over 20% were observed only once. 7.1% of the sample is taken by the ten largest.

Hyperthyroidism was defined as stable when no progression to ophthalmopathy occurred within 18 months of follow-up. Hyperthyroidism patients were newly diagnosed, with disease duration under 2 months, and aged 18 to 65 years. Patients with other autoimmune diseases, uncontrolled infections, pregnancy or lactation were excluded from the study. Clinical symptoms, serum thyroxine, TRAb, thyroid ultrasound and orbital computed tomography formed the basis of the diagnosis. PBMCs were isolated from more than 9 ml of fresh peripheral blood by Ficoll-Paque density gradient centrifugation. Total RNA was extracted with Trizol reagent and quality-checked on an Agilent 2100 Bioanalyzer. This clonotype was observed at least ten times. The specificity of this receptor is unknown. No base quality information exists; no much larger clone differs at one position. Material: peripheral blood. This clonotype originated in a woman in her late teens or twenties with stable Graves' hyperthyroidism. Some clones in this sample may be carry-over from other donors' samples. Donor details come from another sample of the same person, matched by shared clones.

In nucleotides, the sequence is TGCAGTGCTAGAGATTCGACAGGACCCGGGGATGAAGCTTTCTTT. Translated, it gives CSARDSTGPGDEAFF. Recombination linked TRBV20-1 to TRBJ1-1, with a weak D call of TRBD1 (6 bases match). The germline V gene encodes CDR1 DFQATT and CDR2 SNEGSKA (reference sequence). Including the terminal cysteine and phenylalanine, the CDR3 comprises 15 residues. Only CDR3 DNA remains: 45 bases, in frame from the first base. V is shortened by 0 bases, J by 7 bases, and the region joining them spans 18 bases.